These 11 T cell receptor beta chains were sequenced from one sample in a study of T cells after yellow fever vaccination. Each CDR3 protein is one row after TCRdb ran MiXCR on the 5' RACE reads. The sample includes around 340,000 distinct CDR3 sequences, approximately 12% of them seen just once. The material sequenced was CD4+ T cells sorted from PBMCs, taken 15 days after the yellow fever booster vaccination. Source of these receptors: a man aged 18 to 29 who received the YFV17D yellow fever vaccine.

V is TRBV11-2 and J is TRBJ2-3; 11 bases match TRBD1. Germline CDR1 is SGHAT and CDR2 is FQNNGV. V was clipped by 3 bases and J by 2 bases; unmatched bases: 4. CDR3 length: 16 amino acids. In nucleotides, the CDR3 is TGTGCCAGCAGCTTCCGGACAGGGGGCCACACAGATACGCAGTATTTT. Its protein is CASSFRTGGHTDTQYF.

This clonotype was recorded a few times. The J gene is TRBJ2-3, the V gene TRBV15; TRBD1 agrees at 8 bases. The V and J ends lost 4 bases and 3 bases, in that order; junction bases with no gene match: 6. CDR1 is LNHNV, CDR2 YYDKDF, per germline (reference sequence). This CDR3 comprises 15 residues. CDR3 region: CATSIQGAQTDTQYF. Here the CDR3 DNA reads TGTGCCACCAGCATTCAGGGGGCGCAAACAGATACGCAGTATTTT.

This sequence joins TRBV7-2 and TRBJ1-5; no clear D. The V and J ends lost 4 bases and 2 bases respectively, with 18 bases between them. Per the germline V gene, CDR1 is SGHTA and CDR2 is FQGNSA. This CDR3 comprises 17 residues. CDR3 in DNA: TGTGCCAGCAGCTCCACCACCCTAGACGGGGGCAATCAGCCCCAGCATTTT. Translation gives CASSSTTLDGGNQPQHF.

This sequence joins TRBV12-3 or TRBV12-4 and TRBJ2-3, with 9 bases that match TRBD1. The CDR3 spans 14 residues. V was clipped by 10 bases and J by 4 bases; unmatched bases: 9. The CDR3 nucleotides are TGTGCCACCAGGGTCGGACAGGGGTCAGATACGCAGTATTTT. Its translation: CATRVGQGSDTQYF.

In its sample, this clonotype was seen many times. V is TRBV5-1 and J is TRBJ2-7; 11 nucleotides align to TRBD2. Unmatched junction bases numbered 3, after V lost 1 base and J lost 6 bases. Germline lookup yields CDR1 SGHRS and CDR2 YFSETQ. The CDR3 is 14 amino acids. CDR3 amino acids: CASSLTSGGREQYV. The CDR3 coding sequence is TGCGCCAGCAGCTTGACTAGCGGGGGTCGCGAGCAGTACGTC.

V gene TRBV29-1 combines with J gene TRBJ1-5; TRBD1 is a possible D gene (6 bases). The germline gives CDR1 SQVTM, CDR2 ANQGSEA. Trimming shortened V by 4 bases and J by 4 bases, and 11 bases separated the two germline ends. The length of the CDR3 is 13 residues. The CDR3 is CSVVQGMNQPQHF. In nucleotides, the CDR3 is TGCAGCGTTGTTCAGGGGATGAATCAGCCCCAGCATTTT.

This clonotype has a count of ten or more. CDR3: CASSEYRTVTEAFF. As DNA, the CDR3 is TGTGCCAGCAGTGAATACCGTACGGTCACTGAAGCTTTCTTT. The chain has TRBV6-1 and TRBJ1-1, with unresolved D. This CDR3 contains 14 residues. CDR1 and CDR2 from the germline V gene are MNHNS and SASEGT. V lost 2 bases, J lost 4 bases, and 11 bases lay in between.

J is TRBJ1-2 and V is TRBV28; a possible D gene is TRBD1 (5 bases). This CDR3 has 12 residues. The V gene lost 6 bases and the J gene lost 8 bases, with 13 bases spanning the gap. Germline-derived CDR1 and CDR2 are MDHEN and SYDVKM. The CDR3 DNA reads as TGTGCCAGCAGACCCGGGGGTTACGGCTACACCTTC. Protein: CASRPGGYGYTF.

The table lists this clonotype with a few counts. The J gene is TRBJ1-2, the V gene TRBV4-3, with D unclear. From germline, CDR1 is LGHNA and CDR2 YSLEER. This CDR3 has 14 residues. With 0 bases removed from V and 3 bases from J, the gap between germline ends came to 8 bases. CDR3 coding DNA: TGCGCCAGCAGCCAAGATCCCGGGTACTATGGCTACACCTTC. Translation: CASSQDPGYYGYTF.

The chain combines TRBV10-3 with TRBJ2-7, with D uncertain. Trimming took 2 bases from V and 2 from J, leaving 13 bases between them. The CDR3 spans 15 residues. Germline V gives CDR1 ENHRY, CDR2 SYGVKD. The DNA for the CDR3 is TGTGCCATCAGTGAGCGGGCACAGAAAACCTACGAGCAGTACTTC. Translated: CAISERAQKTYEQYF.

This chain joins TRBV10-3 and TRBJ1-4, with D possibly being TRBD1 (6 bases). This CDR3 spans 14 amino acids. Germline CDR1 reads ENHRY; CDR2 reads SYGVKD. The ends were cut back, 5 bases at V and 4 bases at J, with 11 bases in the middle. The chain's CDR3 is CAISKRGFNEKLFF. The CDR3 region has the DNA TGTGCCATCAGTAAAAGGGGGTTTAATGAAAAACTGTTTTTT.